This T cell receptor (beta chain) was sequenced for a study of TIL therapy for anti-PD-1-resistant metastatic lung cancer. Study information: Most patients had lung adenocarcinoma.

The immunoSEQ assay was v3. TCRdb keeps only in-frame clones here, not all; method: immunoSEQ multiplex PCR. The sample has about 32,000 clones, 74% seen once. This clone was recorded once. Antigen unknown. Time point in this sample: pre-treatment sample, taken before nivolumab and TIL therapy. General observations from the study: The cohort had more treatment-naive, never-smoker and oncogene-addicted patients than typical.

V gave up 1 base and J gave up 4 bases, with 6 bases separating them. Germline values: CDR1 SGHNT, CDR2 YENEEA. The CDR3 sequence is 13 residues long. Sample: blood, taken at baseline. The V gene is TRBV11-3, the J gene TRBJ2-3; D gene unclear. The TCR was taken from a woman between 30 and 80 years old with non-small cell lung cancer. The CDR3 sequence: CASSLVASDTQYF. CDR3 coding DNA: TGTGCCAGCAGCTTAGTAGCATCAGATACGCAGTATTTT.